A single sample gave rise to the 21 T cell receptor beta chains below, sequenced in a study of radiotherapy plus CTLA-4 blockade in lung cancer. Clones were sequenced by immunoSEQ multiplex PCR, and TCRdb holds only the in-frame ones, with some missing. The table records roughly 88,000 clones, 83% of them present only once. The sequences come from peripheral blood, collected from a patient treated with radiotherapy plus ipilimumab. All receptors derive from a human donor with non-small cell lung cancer who had stable disease on radiotherapy plus ipilimumab.

The chain couples TRBV5-1 to TRBJ2-3; TRBD2 agrees at 11 bases. Germline trimming cut 0 bases from V and 4 bases from J; bases unmatched to any gene: 1. This CDR3 has 15 amino acids. Germline CDR1 reads SGHRS; CDR2 reads YFSETQ. The CDR3: CASSLVSGGADTQYF. The CDR3 DNA is TGCGCCAGCAGCTTGGTTAGCGGGGGGGCAGATACGCAGTATTTT.

CDR3 loop: CASSSRGQGVEKLFF. DNA of the CDR3: TGTGCCAGCAGTTCCCGTGGACAGGGGGTAGAAAAACTGTTTTTT. V usage is TRBV28 and J usage is TRBJ1-4, with 10 bases lining up with TRBD1. Germline CDR1 is MDHEN and CDR2 is SYDVKM. The CDR3 runs to 15 residues. V shed 4 bases and J 8 bases; nucleotides not matched to a gene: 7.

The rearrangement links TRBV7-2 to TRBJ2-1, with D possibly matching TRBD2 (5 bases). Trimming removed 0 bases at V and 4 bases at J, with 10 bases between. CDR1 SGHTA and CDR2 FQGNSA come from the germline V gene. The CDR3 covers 15 residues. In DNA form, the CDR3 reads TGTGCCAGCAGCTTAGCGTTCGCGGGTTACAATGAGCAGTTCTTC. Translation gives CASSLAFAGYNEQFF.

This clone was recorded a few times. This sequence joins TRBV9 and TRBJ2-1, with 8 bases identical to TRBD2. V was clipped by 0 bases and J by 4 bases; unmatched bases: 3. Germline CDR1 is SGDLS and CDR2 is YYNGEE. The CDR3 has 15 residues. The CDR3 protein is CASSVAAGVYNEQFF. The CDR3 coding sequence is TGTGCCAGCAGCGTAGCAGCGGGGGTATACAATGAGCAGTTCTTC.

The V and J genes are TRBV5-1 and TRBJ2-1, with 8 bases that match TRBD1. CDR1 SGHRS and CDR2 YFSETQ come from the germline V gene. This CDR3 is 16 amino acids long. After removal of 5 bases from V and 3 bases from J, the junction contained 10 bases not matched to a gene. CDR3 residues: CASSPETGDIYNEQFF. For the CDR3, the DNA is TGCGCCAGCAGTCCAGAGACAGGGGACATCTACAATGAGCAGTTCTTC.

The CDR3 sequence: CASSSRSGKGNEKLFF. In DNA form, the CDR3 reads TGTGCCAGCAGCTCCCGGTCAGGGAAGGGCAATGAAAAACTGTTTTTT. The chain is built from TRBV7-8 and TRBJ1-4; tentative D call: TRBD1 (5 bases). Germline V gives CDR1 SGHVS, CDR2 FQNEAQ. With 4 bases removed from V and 5 bases from J, the gap between germline ends came to 17 bases. This CDR3 region has 16 residues.

This chain uses TRBV7-3 with TRBJ2-1, with 7 positions matching TRBD2. The CDR3 is made up of 18 amino acids. V lost 3 bases to trimming and J lost 5 bases; unmatched junction nucleotides: 16. The germline gives CDR1 SGHTA, CDR2 FQGTGA. In DNA form, the CDR3 reads TGTGCCAGCAGCTTTTCTGCTACGGGGGTAGCGGGTGACAATGAGCAGTTCTTC. Translating it yields CASSFSATGVAGDNEQFF.

The chain recombines TRBV6-5 with TRBJ1-4, with 10 bases matching TRBD1. This CDR3 has 13 amino acids. Losses at the gene ends were 6 bases for V and 7 bases for J; bases not matched to a gene: 2. Germline CDR1 and CDR2: MNHEY and SVGAGI. CDR3 sequence: CASRWTGGEKLFF. The CDR3 region has the DNA TGTGCCAGCAGGTGGACAGGGGGTGAAAAACTGTTTTTT.

The chain links TRBV10-1 to TRBJ2-1, with 10 bases that match TRBD2. Germline CDR1 reads WNHNN; CDR2 reads SYGVQD (reference sequence). Trimming took 4 bases from V and 10 from J; bases not matched to a gene: 7. This CDR3 has 14 amino acids. The CDR3 bases are TGCGCCAGCAGTGCGGGACTAGCGTCCGTGGAGCAGTTCTTC. Translating it yields CASSAGLASVEQFF.

This clone showed up just a few times. The rearrangement joins TRBV18 to TRBJ1-5, with D unclear. V lost 3 bases to trimming and J lost 2 bases, with 8 bases between them. Per the germline V gene, CDR1 is KGHSH and CDR2 is LQKENI. The CDR3 is made up of 14 amino acids. CDR3 in DNA: TGTGCCAGCTCACCCGGGAATGGCAATCAGCCCCAGCATTTT. Its protein product is CASSPGNGNQPQHF. Full variable domain (outside the CDR3, taken from reference TRBV18 and TRBJ1-5): NAGVMQNPRHLVRRRGQEARLRCSPMKGHSHVYWYRQLPEEGLKFMVYLQKENIIDESGMPKERFSAEFPKEGPSILRIQQVVRGDSAAYFCASSPGNGNQPQHFGDGTRLSIL.

The rearrangement uses TRBV27 and TRBJ2-7; tentative D call: TRBD1 (8 bases). CDR1 is MNHEY and CDR2 is SMNVEV in the germline V gene (reference sequence). The CDR3 runs to 14 residues. V lost 6 bases and J 5 bases, leaving 17 bases between the germline ends. The CDR3 region is CASSRRQGRDEQYF. The CDR3 nucleotides read TGTGCCAGCAGCCGACGACAGGGGAGGGACGAGCAGTACTTC.

The chain links TRBV7-8 to TRBJ2-7; TRBD2 agrees at 10 bases. Per germline, CDR1 SGHVS and CDR2 FQNEAQ. This CDR3 is built from 13 residues. V shed 8 bases, J shed 3 bases, and the junction held 4 bases outside the gene matches. DNA for the CDR3: TGTGCCAGCCGTTGGACTAGCGGCTACGAGCAGTACTTC. This encodes CASRWTSGYEQYF.

The chain has TRBV4-1 and TRBJ2-1, with 10 bases aligning to TRBD2. The V gene's germline CDR1 is MGHRA and CDR2 YSYEKL. The CDR3 totals 20 residues. With V trimmed by 1 base and J by 0 bases, 12 bases remained unmatched. The CDR3 spells CASSQVLAGLGPSSYNEQFF. The CDR3 DNA reads TGCGCCAGCAGCCAAGTACTAGCGGGGTTGGGGCCAAGCTCCTACAATGAGCAGTTCTTC.

This clone was detected only once. The chain recombines TRBV7-2 with TRBJ2-7; 7 nucleotides agree with TRBD1. The CDR3 consists of 14 residues. The germline gives CDR1 SGHTA, CDR2 FQGNSA. With V trimmed by 7 bases and J by 0 bases, 6 bases remained unmatched. Here the CDR3 reads CASTRYRGSYEQYF. CDR3 DNA: TGTGCCAGCACCCGCTACAGGGGCTCCTACGAGCAGTACTTC.

This chain connects TRBV28 to TRBJ1-6; no clear D gene. This CDR3 is built from 12 residues. Germline loops: CDR1 MDHEN, CDR2 SYDVKM. The V and J ends lost 2 bases and 7 bases respectively, with 3 bases between them. In nucleotides, the CDR3 is TGTGCCAGCAGTTTAATAAATTCACCCCTCCACTTT. It yields the protein CASSLINSPLHF.

The chain joins TRBV7-9 to TRBJ2-1, with TRBD2 identical over 11 bases. V shed 6 bases and J 2 bases; nucleotides not matched to a gene: 6. Per the germline V gene, CDR1 is SEHNR and CDR2 is FQNEAQ (reference sequence). This CDR3 has 16 residues. CDR3 in amino acids: CASRRVAGGPYNEQFF. CDR3 in DNA: TGTGCCAGCAGACGGGTAGCGGGGGGGCCCTACAATGAGCAGTTCTTC.

J is TRBJ2-3 and V is TRBV30, with D perhaps matching TRBD2 (5 bases). The CDR3 runs to 14 residues. Germline CDR1 is GTSNPN and CDR2 is SVGIG (reference sequence). V gave up 0 bases and J gave up 1 base, with 8 bases separating them. The DNA for the CDR3 is TGTGCCTGGAGTGTCGCGGGCCGCACAGATACGCAGTATTTT. The encoded protein is CAWSVAGRTDTQYF. Looking up the rest from reference TRBV30 and TRBJ2-3 gives the full variable domain: SQTIHQWPATLVQPVGSPLSLECTVEGTSNPNLYWYRQAAGRGLQLLFYSVGIGQISSEVPQNLSASRPQDRQFILSSKKLLLSDSGFYLCAWSVAGRTDTQYFGPGTRLTVL.

In its sample, this clone was seen once. For the CDR3, the DNA is TGTGCCAGCAGCTTCGAGGGAGGGACCTACAATGAGCAGTTCTTC. Protein product: CASSFEGGTYNEQFF. The gene calls are TRBV7-9 and TRBJ2-1; 7 nucleotides line up with TRBD2. Germline lookup yields CDR1 SEHNR and CDR2 FQNEAQ (reference sequence). The CDR3 length is 15 residues. The J segment lost 2 bases and the V segment lost 3 bases, leaving 4 bases of the junction unmatched.

This clone has a single count. The chain uses TRBV5-1 and TRBJ2-5; a possible D gene is TRBD2 (5 bases). This CDR3 has 14 residues. V gave up 0 bases and J gave up 2 bases, with 8 bases separating them. Germline CDR1 reads SGHRS; CDR2 reads YFSETQ. The CDR3 loop is CASSLAPGQETQYF. For the CDR3, the DNA is TGCGCCAGCAGCTTGGCCCCGGGGCAAGAGACCCAGTACTTC.

The J gene is TRBJ2-7, the V gene TRBV7-9; no firm D call. V was clipped by 1 base and J by 3 bases, with 13 bases between them. This CDR3 region has 15 residues. The germline V gene has CDR1 SEHNR and CDR2 FQNEAQ (reference sequence). This CDR3 reads CASSLGAATYYEQYF. The CDR3 DNA is TGTGCCAGCAGCTTAGGGGCAGCCACCTACTACGAGCAGTACTTC.

The chain employs TRBV30 and TRBJ1-6; 7 nucleotides match TRBD1. This CDR3 is built from 13 residues. V lost 5 bases, J lost 5 bases, and 3 bases stayed unmatched. The germline V gene has CDR1 GTSNPN and CDR2 SVGIG (reference sequence). CDR3: CAWAGQNNSPLHF. The DNA of the CDR3 is TGTGCCTGGGCGGGACAGAATAATTCACCCCTCCACTTT. The full variable domain, in which reference TRBV30 and TRBJ1-6 provide the parts outside the CDR3, is SQTIHQWPATLVQPVGSPLSLECTVEGTSNPNLYWYRQAAGRGLQLLFYSVGIGQISSEVPQNLSASRPQDRQFILSSKKLLLSDSGFYLCAWAGQNNSPLHFGNGTRLTVT.